This T cell receptor beta chain was documented in a study of T cell repertoires in cytomegalovirus infection. One entry per CDR3 protein results from TCRdb running MiXCR on the reads. The sample has 200,000 to 250,000 distinct CDR3 sequences, about 38% seen once; the top ten hold roughly three fifths. Germline CDR1 is SGHTA and CDR2 is FQGNSA. The CDR3 length is 16 residues. V lost 5 bases and J lost 5; bases outside the gene matches: 12. This clonotype was counted at least ten times. Its specificity is not known. The chain carries TRBV7-2 and TRBJ2-3; TRBD2 matches at 8 bases. The input for sequencing was CD8+ T cells from cultured PBMCs, taken from culture after CMV antigen stimulation. This clonotype originated in a human donor in good health (CMV status not recorded). Some clones in this sample may be carry-over from other donors' samples. CDR3 sequence: CASSLPREGVRDTQYF. The CDR3 DNA is TGTGCCAGCAGCCTCCCCCGGGAGGGGGTGAGAGATACGCAGTATTTT.